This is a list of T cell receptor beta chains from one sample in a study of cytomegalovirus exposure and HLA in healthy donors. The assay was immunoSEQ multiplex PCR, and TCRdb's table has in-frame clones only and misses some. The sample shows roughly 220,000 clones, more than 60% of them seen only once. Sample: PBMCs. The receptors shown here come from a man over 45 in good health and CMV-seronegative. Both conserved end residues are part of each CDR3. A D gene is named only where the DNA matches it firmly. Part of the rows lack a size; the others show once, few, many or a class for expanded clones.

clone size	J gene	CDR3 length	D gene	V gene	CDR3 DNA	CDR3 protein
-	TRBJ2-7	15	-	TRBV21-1	TGTGCCAGCAGCAAGGGCTCAGGAGGCTCCTACGAGCAGTACTTC	CASSKGSGGSYEQYF
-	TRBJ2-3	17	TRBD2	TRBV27	TGTGCCAGCAGTCTCCTACTAGCGGGAGGGCCCACAGATACGCAGTATTTT	CASSLLLAGGPTDTQYF
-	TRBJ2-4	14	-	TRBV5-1	TGCGCCAGCAGCACCCCGGGGAGTCTTAACATTCAGTACTTC	CASSTPGSLNIQYF
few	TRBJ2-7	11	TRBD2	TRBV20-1	TGCAGTCCCCGGACTAGCGCCGCGCAGTACTTC	CSPRTSAAQYF
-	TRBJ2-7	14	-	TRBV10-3	TGTGCCATCAGGGCCCCTGGCGGAAACTACGAGCAGTACTTC	CAIRAPGGNYEQYF
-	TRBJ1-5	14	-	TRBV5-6	TGTGCCAGCAGCTTTCGCGGGGTCAATCAGCCCCAGCATTTT	CASSFRGVNQPQHF
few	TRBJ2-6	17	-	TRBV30	TGTGCCTGGAGTTTCCTGACAGGCCCCTCTGGGGCCAACGTCCTGACTTTC	CAWSFLTGPSGANVLTF
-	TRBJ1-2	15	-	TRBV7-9	TGTGCCAGCAGTTCGCCAGGACAAACTAACTATGGCTACACCTTC	CASSSPGQTNYGYTF
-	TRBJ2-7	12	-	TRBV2	TGTGCCAGCAATGAGGGCACCTACGAGCAGTACTTC	CASNEGTYEQYF
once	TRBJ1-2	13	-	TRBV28	TGTGCCAGCAGTTCCTCGCCAGTCTATGGCTACACCTTC	CASSSSPVYGYTF
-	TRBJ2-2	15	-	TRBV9	TGTGCCAGCAGCGTGAAATTCCGGGACACCGGGGAGCTGTTTTTT	CASSVKFRDTGELFF
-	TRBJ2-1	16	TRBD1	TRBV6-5	TGTGCCAGCAGTTATTCCGGACAGGGGGGTAAGAATGAGCAGTTCTTC	CASSYSGQGGKNEQFF
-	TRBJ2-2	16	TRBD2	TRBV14	TGTGCCAGCAGCCCATGGACTAGCGGGAGGAACGGGGAGCTGTTTTTT	CASSPWTSGRNGELFF
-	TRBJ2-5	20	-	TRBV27	TGTGCCAGCAGCCCACGGGGCGGGAATTCAGGGCTCCACAAATGGGAGACCCAGTACTTC	CASSPRGGNSGLHKWETQYF
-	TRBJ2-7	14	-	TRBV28	TGTGCCAGCAGGCTTGGTGACTTCTTCTACGAGCAGTACTTC	CASRLGDFFYEQYF
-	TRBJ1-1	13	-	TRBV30	TGTGCCTGGAGTGTGCAGGCGAGGGCTGAAGCTTTCTTT	CAWSVQARAEAFF
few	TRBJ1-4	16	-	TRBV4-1	TGCGCCAGCAGCCAAAGGGGGTCCTCCATGAATGAAAAACTGTTTTTT	CASSQRGSSMNEKLFF
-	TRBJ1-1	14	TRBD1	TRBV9	TGTGCCAGCAGCGTAGCTACAGGGGGCGGTTTTGCTTTCTTT	CASSVATGGGFAFF
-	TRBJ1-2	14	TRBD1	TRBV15	TGTGCCACCAGCAGAGTGACGACAGGGTCGGGCTACACCTTC	CATSRVTTGSGYTF
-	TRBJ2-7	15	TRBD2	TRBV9	TGTGCCAGCAGCTACGGGACTAGCGAGGTCTACGAGCAGTACTTC	CASSYGTSEVYEQYF
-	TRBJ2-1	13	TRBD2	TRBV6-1	TGTGCCAGTTTACTAGCGGGATACAATGAGCAGTTCTTC	CASLLAGYNEQFF
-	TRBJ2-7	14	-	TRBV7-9	TGTGCCAGCAGCAAGGACTTAAGTTCCTACGAGCAGTACTTC	CASSKDLSSYEQYF
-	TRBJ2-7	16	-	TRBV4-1	TGCGCCAGCAGCCAAGATAATAGGGGGAGCTCCTACGAGCAGTACTTC	CASSQDNRGSSYEQYF
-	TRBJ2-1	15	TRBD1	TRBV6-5	TGTGCCAGCAGTACGCCGGGACAGGCCGTGAATGAGCAGTTCTTC	CASSTPGQAVNEQFF
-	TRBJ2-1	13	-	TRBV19	TGTGCCAGTAGACCTACCCAGGGAAGAGAGCAGTTCTTC	CASRPTQGREQFF
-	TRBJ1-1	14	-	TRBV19	TGTGCCAGTAGTCCCCGGGACACAAACACTGAAGCTTTCTTT	CASSPRDTNTEAFF
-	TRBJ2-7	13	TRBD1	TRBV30	TGTGCCTGGGAAAAAAACAGGGGGCTCGAGCAGTACTTC	CAWEKNRGLEQYF
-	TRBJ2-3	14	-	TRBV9	TGTGCCAGCAGCCTCACGGAGACTAGTAATTCGCAGTATTTT	CASSLTETSNSQYF
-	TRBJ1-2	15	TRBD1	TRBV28	TGTGCCAGCAGTTCAACGACAGGGGGGGACTATGGCTACACCTTC	CASSSTTGGDYGYTF